Following are 12 T cell receptor beta chains from one sample sequenced in a study of regulatory T cells in long-lasting Graves disease. The time point was: newly diagnosed GD, antithyroid drugs for less than 3 months. RNA extracted from PBMCs served as the sequencing template. To make TCR beta libraries, researchers used iRepertoire HTBI primers and Arm-PCR of CDR3 regions. TCRdb re-derived calls from the multiplex PCR reads in MiXCR, one entry per CDR3 protein. Of about 470,000 distinct CDR3 sequences in the sample, 14% to 15% were seen once. These data were likewise used in another study, on T cells in Graves' hyperthyroidism and ophthalmopathy.

The source material was peripheral blood mononuclear cells (PBMCs), sampled at new diagnosis, from a patient treated with antithyroid drugs. These receptors were collected from a woman aged 25 to 39 with Graves disease.

The DNA of the CDR3 is TGTGCCATCAGTGAGACGCTAGCGGACTCCTACAATGAGCAGTTCTTC. Amino acid sequence: CAISETLADSYNEQFF. This chain links TRBV10-3 with TRBJ2-1, with TRBD2 identical over 7 bases. The germline CDR1 and CDR2 sequences are ENHRY and SYGVKD. This CDR3 region has 16 residues. J lost 0 bases, V lost 2 bases, and 4 bases had no gene match.

This chain uses TRBV30 with TRBJ2-7; D is undetermined. The CDR3 consists of 10 residues. The germline CDR1 and CDR2 sequences are GTSNPN and SVGIG (reference sequence). The V gene lost 5 bases and the J gene lost 6 bases, with 8 bases spanning the gap. Here the CDR3 reads CAWLSPEQYF. The CDR3 DNA reads as TGTGCCTGGCTGTCTCCCGAGCAGTACTTC.

This chain links TRBV30 with TRBJ1-6, with D perhaps TRBD1 (6 bases). CDR1 is GTSNPN, CDR2 SVGIG, per germline (reference sequence). The CDR3 contains 15 residues. The V end was cut by 0 bases, the J end by 9 bases, with 15 bases between. The CDR3 is CAWSVPTGTVSPLHF. For the CDR3, the DNA is TGTGCCTGGAGTGTACCAACAGGGACGGTTTCACCCCTCCACTTT.

Comments on this clonotype: Only one base separates this from a far larger clonotype, so it likely reflects a read error. The V gene is TRBV6-2 or TRBV6-3, the J gene TRBJ2-3, with a possible D match to TRBD2 (5 bases). The J call may be in error: the DNA end matches TRBJ2-7 better. This CDR3 region has 13 residues. Germline lookup yields CDR1 MNHEY and CDR2 SVGEGT. The CDR3 loop reads CASSYVETSEQYF. The CDR3 nucleotides read TGTGCCAGCAGTTATGTTGAAACTAGCGAGCAGTACTTC.

The chain is built from TRBV7-8 and TRBJ1-3; no definite D call. Germline CDR1 reads SGHVS; CDR2 reads FQNEAQ. Deletions cut 6 bases from V and 0 bases from J, with 15 bases between. This CDR3 comprises 16 residues. For the CDR3, the DNA is TGTGCCAGCAGTCTTAGTTCCGTTTTCTCTGGAAACACCATATATTTT. Encoded protein: CASSLSSVFSGNTIYF.

In this sample, this clonotype turned up many times. This rearrangement joins TRBV5-1 to TRBJ2-1; 9 nucleotides agree with TRBD2. This CDR3 is built from 15 residues. V trimming: 0 bases; J trimming: 5 bases; junction bases outside the gene matches: 3. Germline CDR1 and CDR2: SGHRS and YFSETQ. The chain's CDR3 is CASSLGTSAHNEQFF. CDR3 bases: TGCGCCAGCAGCTTGGGGACTAGCGCTCACAATGAGCAGTTCTTC.

This clonotype was found many times. The chain employs TRBV27 and TRBJ1-1; the D gene is possibly TRBD1 (5 bases). CDR3 length: 14 residues. The V and J ends lost 5 bases and 3 bases respectively, with 13 bases between them. CDR1 and CDR2 (germline): MNHEY, SMNVEV (reference sequence). The CDR3 DNA follows: TGTGCCAGCAGTGAGGGGCAGCGGTACACTGAAGCTTTCTTT. This sequence encodes CASSEGQRYTEAFF.

This clonotype appeared many times. V usage is TRBV27 and J usage is TRBJ2-7; D remains ambiguous. The V and J ends lost 5 bases and 0 bases respectively, with 11 bases between them. The germline V gene encodes CDR1 MNHEY and CDR2 SMNVEV (reference sequence). The CDR3 spans 14 residues. CDR3 DNA: TGTGCCAGCAGTCGCACGGCCAGCTCCTACGAGCAGTACTTC. Translating gives CASSRTASSYEQYF.

The V call is TRBV6-2 or TRBV6-3, the J call TRBJ2-2; D may be TRBD2 (5 bases). Trimming stripped 5 bases from V and 7 bases from J, with 17 bases between. The germline gives CDR1 MNHEY, CDR2 SVGEGT. The CDR3 extends over 15 amino acids. DNA for the CDR3: TGTGCCAGCAGTAACAATCCGAGGGTATTCGGGGAGCTGTTTTTT. Its translation is CASSNNPRVFGELFF.

This clonotype has just a few counts. This may be a read error: a much more frequent sequence differs by one nucleotide. Here the CDR3 DNA reads TGTGCCAGCAGTCCGCGGACCGGCGGTGATGAAAAACTGTTTTTT. Encoded protein: CASSPRTGGDEKLFF. V gene TRBV28 combines with J gene TRBJ1-4; D unclear. The germline V gene has CDR1 MDHEN and CDR2 SYDVKM. V lost 5 bases, J lost 6 bases, and 16 bases lay in between. The CDR3 is made up of 15 amino acids.

In DNA form, the CDR3 reads TGTGCCAGTAGCCAAGGGAATGGCTACACCTTC. Its translation is CASSQGNGYTF. The chain is built from TRBV19 and TRBJ1-2; D uncertain. The CDR3 sequence is 11 residues long. Germline values: CDR1 LNHDA, CDR2 SQIVND (reference sequence). Between the trimmed V and J ends, which lost 6 bases and 6 bases, there was a span of 8 bases.

This rearrangement joins TRBV12-3 or TRBV12-4 to TRBJ1-5; D gene ambiguous. V lost 3 bases to trimming and J lost 3 bases, with 9 bases between them. The CDR3 has 14 amino acids. The CDR3 loop reads CASSFSTPNQPQHF. In DNA, the CDR3 is TGTGCCAGCAGTTTCTCGACACCCAATCAGCCCCAGCATTTT.